This is a list of T cell receptor beta chains from one sample in a study of T cells in Graves' hyperthyroidism and ophthalmopathy. TCRdb passed the multiplex PCR reads through MiXCR, listing each CDR3 protein once. In the table there are some 490,000 distinct CDR3 sequences, around a fifth of which are singletons. The sample comprised blood. These receptors originate from a woman between 65 and 79 years old with Graves' ophthalmopathy. Each CDR3 is given with its conserved first and last residue. A D gene is named only where the DNA matches it firmly. Expanded clones get a size class; other rows say once, few or many, or leave the size out.

clone_size | d_call | j_call | v_call | cdr3_length | cdr3_nt | cdr3_aa
NA | TRBD2 | TRBJ2-3 | TRBV3-1 | 17 | TGTGCCAGCAGCCAAATGCCTAGCGGGATTTACACAGATACGCAGTATTTT | CASSQMPSGIYTDTQYF
NA | NA | TRBJ2-1 | TRBV20-1 | 14 | TGCAGTGCTAGTCGGGGGCGCACTTACAATGAGCAGTTCTTC | CSASRGRTYNEQFF
many | TRBD1 | TRBJ2-5 | TRBV15 | 16 | TGTGCCACCAGCAGTCAGTCTACAGGGGTTGGAGAGACCCAGTACTTC | CATSSQSTGVGETQYF
few | TRBD2 | TRBJ2-7 | TRBV28 | 15 | TGTGCCAGCAGTTTATGGGATAGCGGGACCTACGAGCAGTACTTC | CASSLWDSGTYEQYF
NA | NA | TRBJ2-2 | TRBV19 | 15 | TGTGCCAGTAGTATAGGCCTGGTACTCACCGGGGAGCTGTTTTTT | CASSIGLVLTGELFF
many | TRBD1 | TRBJ2-7 | TRBV28 | 14 | TGTGCCAGCAGTTTAGAGGGGGCTCAGTACGAGCAGTACTTC | CASSLEGAQYEQYF
many | NA | TRBJ2-2 | TRBV7-9 | 14 | TGTGCCAGCAGCAAAGAGGCGAACACCGGGGAGCTGTTTTTT | CASSKEANTGELFF
many | TRBD2 | TRBJ2-3 | TRBV12-3/TRBV12-4 | 17 | TGTGCCAGCAGTTCCGCCACTAGCGGGAGGTTGGCAGATACGCAGTATTTT | CASSSATSGRLADTQYF
NA | NA | TRBJ1-5 | TRBV19 | 15 | TGTGCCAGTAGTAGCCAGGGGAGCGGCAATCAGCCCCAGCATTTT | CASSSQGSGNQPQHF
NA | NA | TRBJ2-1 | TRBV20-1 | 12 | TGCAGCCCCGCCGAGGCTGACAATGAGCAGTTCTTC | CSPAEADNEQFF
NA | NA | TRBJ2-7 | TRBV6-5 | 14 | TGTGCCAGCAGTTACCAGACAGGTATCTACGAGCAGTACTTC | CASSYQTGIYEQYF
NA | NA | TRBJ2-6 | TRBV12-3/TRBV12-4 | 20 | TGTGCCAGCAGTCCGAGACTTTGGGGGAGCACAAACTCTGGGGCCAACGTCCTGACTTTC | CASSPRLWGSTNSGANVLTF
few | NA | TRBJ1-5 | TRBV5-1 | 14 | TGCGCCAGCAGCTTGGGGACAGAAAATCAGCCCCAGCATTTT | CASSLGTENQPQHF
many | TRBD2 | TRBJ2-7 | TRBV20-1 | 14 | TGCAGTGCTAGCCGGCCTAGCGGGAGCTACGAGCAGTACTTC | CSASRPSGSYEQYF
NA | NA | TRBJ2-7 | TRBV6-2/TRBV6-3 | 14 | TGTGCCAGCATATCAGCTTCTTTCTCCTACGAGCAGTACTTC | CASISASFSYEQYF
NA | NA | TRBJ2-1 | TRBV5-1 | 14 | TGCGCCAGCAGCTTGGCAGTAGTTGGCAATGAGCAGTTCTTC | CASSLAVVGNEQFF
many | NA | TRBJ2-1 | TRBV7-3 | 13 | TGTGCCAGCAGCCTTCACCCGGGGGGCTGGCAGTTCTTC | CASSLHPGGWQFF
few | TRBD2 | TRBJ2-3 | TRBV29-1 | 14 | TGCAGCGTTTCGGGACTAGCGGGAACAGATACGCAGTATTTT | CSVSGLAGTDTQYF
NA | TRBD2 | TRBJ2-2 | TRBV28 | 14 | TGTGCCAGCACTAGCGGGACTTTCACCGGGGAGCTGTTTTTT | CASTSGTFTGELFF
many | NA | TRBJ1-1 | TRBV28 | 19 | TGTGCCAGCAAAATCTCTGGCCTCCGTCGGGAAAGAGGCTACACTGAAGCTTTCTTT | CASKISGLRRERGYTEAFF
once | NA | TRBJ1-6 | TRBV30 | 17 | TGTGCCTGGAGCCTCCTCCGCAGTCGCTCCTATAATTCACCCCTCCACTTT | CAWSLLRSRSYNSPLHF
few | NA | TRBJ2-7 | TRBV12-3/TRBV12-4 | 15 | TGTGCCAGCAGTTCCCCCCTGGACACCCCTGACGAGCAGTACTTC | CASSSPLDTPDEQYF
NA | NA | TRBJ2-3 | TRBV24-1 | 18 | TGTGCCACCAGTAGTCTGACGGGACCGTCCTATAGCACAGATACGCAGTATTTT | CATSSLTGPSYSTDTQYF
NA | NA | TRBJ1-1 | TRBV19 | 16 | TGTGCCAGTAAAAATCGCAGGGCAAGCTCGAACACTGAAGCTTTCTTT | CASKNRRASSNTEAFF
NA | NA | TRBJ2-5 | TRBV3-1 | 13 | TGTGCCAGCAGCCAAGATCCCCCTAGTCCCCATTACTTC | CASSQDPPSPHYF
many | TRBD1 | TRBJ1-2 | TRBV28 | 14 | TGTGCCAGCAGCCCTCAGGGGGGGACACCTGACTACACCTTC | CASSPQGGTPDYTF
few | TRBD2 | TRBJ2-7 | TRBV11-2 | 14 | TGTGCCAGCAGCGCACTAGCGCGGACCTACGAGCAGTACTTC | CASSALARTYEQYF
few | NA | TRBJ1-6 | TRBV7-8 | 15 | TGTGCCAGCAGCCTCAAACGGGACATTGCGTCACCCCTCCACTTT | CASSLKRDIASPLHF
NA | NA | TRBJ2-5 | TRBV6-5 | 14 | TGTGCCAGCAGTTACGCAGGGGGGGGAGAGACCCAGTACTTC | CASSYAGGGETQYF
NA | NA | TRBJ1-1 | TRBV3-1 | 12 | TGTGCCAGCAGCCCCGCGAACACTGAAGCTTTCTTT | CASSPANTEAFF
NA | TRBD1 | TRBJ1-2 | TRBV6-2/TRBV6-3 | 19 | TGTGCCAGCAGTTACTCGGCGGGTAGAGGGACAGGCCTTAACTATGGCTACACCTTC | CASSYSAGRGTGLNYGYTF
NA | TRBD1 | TRBJ1-3 | TRBV7-2 | 16 | TGTGCCAGCAGCATAAGACAGGGGCACTCTGGAAACACCATATATTTT | CASSIRQGHSGNTIYF
NA | NA | TRBJ2-7 | TRBV2 | 12 | TGTGCCAGCAGAGGGGAGGGGGGTGAGCAGTACTTC | CASRGEGGEQYF
few | TRBD1 | TRBJ2-5 | TRBV20-1 | 15 | TGCAGTGCTAGCCCTGAACAGGGGAGCCAAGAGACCCAGTACTTC | CSASPEQGSQETQYF
NA | TRBD1 | TRBJ2-1 | TRBV5-1 | 16 | TGCGCCAGCAGCTCCTACAGGGGAAGCTCCTACAATGAGCAGTTCTTC | CASSSYRGSSYNEQFF
NA | NA | TRBJ1-3 | TRBV6-1 | 14 | TGTGCCAGCAGAACAGGGAGGAATGGAAACACCATATATTTT | CASRTGRNGNTIYF
NA | NA | TRBJ1-3 | TRBV30 | 11 | TGTGCCTGGAGTAATGTAAACACCATATATTTT | CAWSNVNTIYF
few | TRBD1 | TRBJ1-2 | TRBV29-1 | 16 | TGCAGCGGTGGGACAGGGGGGCAAACTTCGATATATGGCTACACCTTC | CSGGTGGQTSIYGYTF
few | NA | TRBJ1-2 | TRBV28 | 12 | TGTGCCAGCACCGTCCCTGCGTCTGGCTACACCTTC | CASTVPASGYTF
few | TRBD2 | TRBJ2-7 | TRBV20-1 | 18 | TGCAGTGCTAGTCGACTAGCGGGAGGGTCGGGATCCCTTGACGAGCAGTACTTC | CSASRLAGGSGSLDEQYF
few | NA | TRBJ1-1 | TRBV11-2 | 12 | TGTGCCAGCAGCCTAGAACTAGGGGAAGCTTTCTTT | CASSLELGEAFF